This T cell receptor beta chain was identified during a study of identical twins. Whole-study findings and limits: Modeled out-of-frame TCR alpha sharing in monozygotic twins fell below observed levels.

Germline V CDR1 and CDR2: ENHRY, SYGVKD. The junction had 1 base not matched to a gene; V was cut back by 3 bases and J by 3 bases. CDR3 length: 14 amino acids. This clonotype was found a few times. Its matching antigen is unknown. From the 5' RACE reads, TCRdb called clonotypes with MiXCR, one entry per CDR3 protein. The sample holds 450,000 to 650,000 distinct CDR3 sequences, roughly 15% seen once. These data also featured in a second study, about yellow fever vaccine responses in identical twins.

The rearrangement uses TRBV10-3 and TRBJ2-3; 9 bases fit TRBD1. The source of this sequence is a woman aged 18-35 years in good health. The specimen was CD4+ T cells sorted from blood. Here the CDR3 DNA reads TGTGCCATCAGTGATGGGACAGGGACAGATACGCAGTATTTT. Its protein is CAISDGTGTDTQYF.